A few counts support the clone carrying this T cell receptor (beta chain). Its antigen is not identified. Cells sorted as Tregs were CD4+, CD25+ and CD127-/low. This CDR3 region has 15 residues. Germline assignment: CDR1 LGHNA and CDR2 YSLEER. The trim removed 2 bases at V and 1 base at J, leaving 4 bases unmatched. General study results and limits: In terms of TCR gene usage, tumor memory CD4+ T cells clustered together with blood and lymph node memory CD4+ cells, as well as with lymph node naive CD4+ cells.

TCRdb called the 5' RACE reads again in MiXCR, with one record for every CDR3 protein. The sample includes over 45,000 distinct CDR3 sequences, approximately 26% of them seen just once. The sample was tumor-infiltrating Tregs sorted from the breast tumor. The TCR was taken from a female donor with breast cancer. The chain carries TRBV4-3 and TRBJ2-7, with 8 bases identical to TRBD2. The CDR3 nucleotides are TGCGCCAGCAGCCAACAGCGGGAGTGGTCCTACGAGCAGTACTTC. This encodes CASSQQREWSYEQYF.